Listed here are 8 T cell receptor beta chains from one sample, sequenced in a study of cytomegalovirus exposure and HLA in healthy donors. The PCR had 60 Vbeta and 13 Jbeta primers. Sequenced by immunoSEQ multiplex PCR; TCRdb stores in-frame clones only, minus some. The sample carries 300,000 or so clones, 84% recorded once. Sequenced material: PBMCs. The receptor set was obtained from a woman in her thirties or forties in good health and CMV-seropositive.

The V call is TRBV30, the J call TRBJ2-7; D might be TRBD1 (5 bases). The CDR3 loop spans 15 amino acids. Trimming left V 2 bases short and J 6 bases short, with 20 bases between. Germline V CDR1 and CDR2: GTSNPN, SVGIG (reference sequence). The CDR3 coding sequence is TGTGCCTGGAGTATAGGCAGGGTATTGGTGGGCGAGCAGTACTTC. Translated, it gives CAWSIGRVLVGEQYF.

This clone has just one count. The chain has TRBV5-6 and TRBJ1-2, with TRBD1 as a possible D gene (5 bases). This CDR3 has 11 residues. V was trimmed by 7 bases and J by 8 bases, leaving 12 bases between them. Germline-derived CDR1 and CDR2 are SGHDT and YYEEEE. The CDR3 coding sequence is TGTGCCAGCTGCAGGGATGGGGGCTACACCTTC. Protein: CASCRDGGYTF.

This chain links TRBV18 with TRBJ2-2; tentatively, D is TRBD2 (6 bases). CDR1 and CDR2 (germline): KGHSH, LQKENI. The CDR3 length is 17 residues. V lost 0 bases and J 5 bases, leaving 16 bases between the germline ends. The DNA for the CDR3 is TGTGCCAGCTCACCACCAGGGCTAGCCGGAGGGACCGGGGAGCTGTTTTTT. Translated: CASSPPGLAGGTGELFF.

The rearrangement links TRBV11-2 to TRBJ2-7, with 7 nucleotides matching TRBD2. With V trimmed by 4 bases and J by 7 bases, 10 bases remained unmatched. This CDR3 is 14 amino acids long. Germline CDR1 SGHAT, CDR2 FQNNGV. In DNA form, the CDR3 reads TGTGCCAGCAGCTCCTACGGACTAGTTTGGGAGCAGTACTTC. Its protein product is CASSSYGLVWEQYF.

CDR3 in amino acids: CSVGRDRDDNEQFF. The CDR3 DNA is TGCAGCGTTGGCCGGGACAGGGATGACAATGAGCAGTTCTTC. The genes are TRBV29-1 and TRBJ2-1, with 9 bases fitting TRBD1. The CDR3 totals 14 residues. The germline V gene encodes CDR1 SQVTM and CDR2 ANQGSEA. The V segment lost 4 bases and the J segment 5 bases; nucleotides outside the gene matches: 6.

The V gene is TRBV5-6, the J gene TRBJ2-1; 15 bases agree with TRBD2. The V segment lost 4 bases and the J segment 7 bases; nucleotides outside the gene matches: 12. Germline CDR1 and CDR2: SGHDT and YYEEEE. CDR3 length: 18 residues. The CDR3 spells CASSAAGTSGRNRNEQFF. The CDR3, as DNA: TGTGCCAGCAGCGCCGCCGGGACTAGCGGGAGGAATAGGAATGAGCAGTTCTTC. Full variable domain (missing parts from reference TRBV5-6 and TRBJ2-1): DAGVTQSPTHLIKTRGQQVTLRCSPKSGHDTVSWYQQALGQGPQFIFQYYEEEERQRGNFPDRFSGHQFPNYSSELNVNALLLGDSALYLCASSAAGTSGRNRNEQFFGPGTRLTVL.

The gene calls are TRBV28 and TRBJ1-2; 7 bases align to TRBD1. The CDR3 covers 16 residues. V was clipped by 2 bases and J by 4 bases; unmatched bases: 10. Per germline, CDR1 MDHEN and CDR2 SYDVKM. In nucleotides, the CDR3 is TGTGCCAGCAGTTTACCCAAAACAGGGGCACCCTATGGCTACACCTTC. Residues: CASSLPKTGAPYGYTF.

J is TRBJ2-6 and V is TRBV5-1; D may be TRBD1 (6 bases). Germline-derived CDR1 and CDR2 are SGHRS and YFSETQ. The CDR3 covers 18 residues. V was pared by 1 base and J by 4 bases, with 18 bases between. The CDR3 region is CASSLRQGSTPGANVLTF. For the CDR3, the DNA is TGCGCCAGCAGCTTGAGGCAGGGGTCCACCCCAGGGGCCAACGTCCTGACTTTC.